This T cell receptor beta chain was identified during a study of T cell responses to AZD1222 COVID-19 vaccine. Using immunoSEQ multiplex PCR, the repertoire was profiled, and TCRdb retains in-frame clones only, with some absent. This sample carries roughly 120,000 clones, over 75% of them seen once, and the ten largest clones take around a tenth. General study findings and limits: Sampling that yielded the repertoires occurred only after the peak T cell response. Females made up more of the donors, who were largely white British, and clonal diversity may have come out too low. The CD4 TCRs associated with vaccination extended across spike and predominated at 160-218 and 743-854.

Trimming shortened V by 6 bases and J by 0 bases, and 11 bases separated the two germline ends. CDR3 length: 15 amino acids. In germline, CDR1 is LNHDA, CDR2 SQIVND (reference sequence). For this clone: Its antigen is currently unknown.

The clonotype comes from an adult in good health. The sample here was peripheral blood, taken on day 0 of AZD1222 vaccination. V is TRBV19 and J is TRBJ1-4; no firm D call. CDR3 loop: CASRSKAATNEKLFF. The CDR3 DNA reads TGTGCCAGTAGGTCCAAAGCTGCAACTAATGAAAAACTGTTTTTT.